Below, 2 T cell receptor beta chains from the same sample are listed, as sequenced in a study of T-cell reconstitution after alpha-beta-depleted transplantation in children. Molecular barcoding with unique molecular identifiers was used for the TCRbeta library. TCRdb reanalysed the PCR reads using MiXCR and keeps one entry per CDR3 protein. The table includes 600,000 to 700,000 distinct CDR3 sequences, over 15% detected once. The sample here was PBMCs from the stem cell graft donor, taken from the stem cell graft. These receptors were taken from a human donor who donated a stem cell graft to a child with acute myeloid leukemia.

Remarks on this clonotype: A much larger clone sits a single nucleotide away, making a read error possible. The chain joins TRBV12-3 or TRBV12-4 to TRBJ2-7; D ambiguous. The CDR3 is 11 residues long. The CDR3 nucleotides read TGTGCCAGCAGTATAGCCTACGAGCAGTACTTC. It translates to CASSIAYEQYF.

This clonotype was counted at least ten times. This chain links TRBV7-6 with TRBJ1-1; a possible D gene is TRBD1 (5 bases). Trimming cost V 2 bases and J 1 base, with 14 bases left between them. This CDR3 is 16 amino acids long. Per the germline V gene, CDR1 is SGHVS and CDR2 is FNYEAQ. CDR3 nucleotides: TGTGCCAGCAGCTTAATTATCTCGGGGGAGAACACTGAAGCTTTCTTT. Its translation: CASSLIISGENTEAFF.